Given below is one T cell receptor (beta chain) in context. Its antigen has not been determined. Base qualities were left out, and no much larger clone turns up one base away. The record originates from a study of blood T cell repertoires in COVID-19 (dated by TCRdb to the early 2020s). Turning to the overall study: Samples covering the acute and convalescent phases of COVID-19 were provided by collaborators in the United States, Italy and Spain. The material from the prospective study consisted of cDNA or gDNA derived from T cells, B-cell-depleted T cells, or PBMCs. Deeply sampled blood TCRbeta repertoires from subjects exposed to, actively infected with, or recovered from COVID-19 were included in the dataset. The repertoires were made available in a free public database intended to serve as a resource for research on the immune response to SARS-CoV-2. Samples came from the ongoing ImmuneRACE study (first 160 participants) plus 1,254 subjects from 6 global collaborators. A de-identified subject ID, COVID-19 status, age in years and sex were almost always included in the sample metadata. Where HLA class I and class II types were available, the types were taken from metadata supplied by the sample provider, not from assay-based typing.

Here is what the overall study found, with its caveats: The quantity of clinical and demographic metadata differed by source and by participant and was supplied without curation.

Via the germline V gene, CDR1 is SGHRS and CDR2 YFSETQ. From cysteine to phenylalanine, the CDR3 is 17 amino acids long. Only the CDR3 DNA stays, 51 bases, in frame from base 1. V and J are truncated by 0 bases and 0 bases respectively, leaving an intervening sequence of 16 bases. The collaborating institutions used their own protocols to collect whole blood in K2EDTA tubes. For TCRbeta analysis, collaborators shipped samples in one of three forms: frozen whole blood, isolated PBMCs, or DNA extracted from either of those sample types. TCRbeta CDR3 regions were amplified from genomic DNA by means of the immunoSEQ Assay, a bias-controlled multiplex PCR. The authors' pipeline ran thus. Within the assay, amplification of reference gene primers was used to estimate how many nucleated cells each sample contained. To quantify the absolute abundance of each unique TCRbeta CDR3 rearrangement, sequence reads were collapsed and filtered. For each sample, productive Simpson clonality was calculated by taking the square root of Simpson's diversity index across productive rearrangements. TCRdb's version of the immuneACCESS table is confined to in-frame rearrangements and falls short of the full clone set. An unresolved V gene accounts for under half of the shortfall where checked; the remainder is of unknown origin. That table supplies the V and J calls and clone size; D and trimming were determined from the DNA. This sample is represented by roughly 90,000 clones; 85% of them were singletons. 38% of the sample goes to the ten largest clones.

This sequence was found in an older man with acute or convalescent COVID-19. Sequences were obtained from peripheral blood. The chain uses TRBV5-1 and TRBJ2-7; 6 matching bases give a weak D call of TRBD1. The CDR3 has the sequence CASSLDYGQSSSYEQYF. The nucleotide sequence reads as follows: TGCGCCAGCAGCTTGGATTATGGACAGTCGAGCTCCTACGAGCAGTACTTC.